This T cell receptor (beta chain) appears in the sequencing data of a study of vaccination and CD4 T cells after COVID-19 (dated by TCRdb to between 2021 and 2022). Looking at the study overall: Convalescent patients had a positive SARS-CoV-2 result on nasal swab PCR, and of these patients, several had mild disease and one had severe disease. In the convalescent cohort there were six males and four females, among whom were two Hispanic individuals, seven Caucasians, two Asians and one multiracial person. As controls, cultures received a CEFX viral epitope pool (the positive control), an HIV-1 Nef peptide pool (the negative control), or no peptide at all. Participants received two doses of either the Pfizer-BioNTech BNT162b2 vaccine (n=8) or the Moderna mRNA-1273 vaccine (n=2). For stimulating the cultures, overlapping spike peptide pools were used, derived from SARS-CoV-2 as well as from the common cold coronaviruses HCoV-NL63, HCoV-OC43 and HCoV-229E. Post-COVID blood samples from convalescent patients were collected a median of roughly 100 days after diagnosis, with a range of roughly 35 to 170 days. The spike-specific CD4+ TCR repertoire was compared before and after mRNA vaccination in over 9 COVID-19 convalescent patients and a few infection-naive healthy vaccine recipients. The time from the second vaccine dose to post-vaccine blood sampling had a median of around 72 days and ranged from roughly 13 to 241 days. Results the study describes overall, beyond this receptor: The median count of SARS-CoV-2-reactive clonotypes went up from under 25 after infection to 38 after vaccination, although the change was not significant. In convalescent patients, nearly all vaccine-specific clones (304 of 307) were found to be mono-reactive for SARS-CoV-2 spike rather than cross-reactive with common cold coronaviruses. Only a relatively small number of convalescent patients were included in the study, and early timepoints following natural infection were not analyzed. Among the post-vaccine SARS-CoV-2-reactive clones in convalescent patients, a median about 87% showed up only after vaccination, which suggests vaccine-specific priming.

The sample's treatment or condition label is to be understood as: roughly 10-day PBMC culture with coronavirus spike peptide pools or control peptides (ViraFEST assay). The ViraFEST assay, used in the study, expanded antigen-specific T cells with peptide pools and then identified the expanded clonotypes through TCR sequencing. Positive SARS-CoV-2 PCR tests in the convalescent patients dated from March to December 2020, before Alpha, Beta and Delta variants emerged in the United States. PBMCs were cultured at two million per well in IMDM supplemented with 5% human AB serum and 9.5 to 10 IU/ml IL-2, with approximately 10 ug/ml peptide pools added. On days 3 and 7, half of the culture medium was replaced with fresh IL-2-containing medium. After less than twelve days of culture, CD4+ T cells were isolated by negative selection with the EasySep CD4+ T cell isolation kit. Ficoll-Paque Plus gradient centrifugation was used to isolate PBMCs from whole blood, and the isolated PBMCs were then either used fresh or cryopreserved at -140C. Triplicate wells were generally used for each culture condition.

There are 16 amino acids in the CDR3, from cysteine to phenylalanine inclusive. This entry keeps only the CDR3 DNA: 48 bases, framed from base 1. As encoded in the germline V gene (reference sequence), CDR1 is DFQATT while CDR2 is SNEGSKA. V is clipped by 5 bases and J by 5 bases, and the sequence between their germline boundaries is 21 bases long. This clonotype has only a few counts. Its specific antigen is unknown. The sample holds no much larger clone one base away, and base qualities are not on file. The receptor library was made with PCR. At the Johns Hopkins FTIC core, DNA from the cultured CD4+ T cells underwent TCR sequencing with the Oncomine TCR Beta short-read assay. The QIAamp micro DNA kit was used to extract genomic DNA from the cultured CD4+ T cells. The Oncomine TCR Beta libraries from cultured CD4+ T cells were pooled using unique dual indexes and then sequenced on an Illumina iSeq 100. On the study's bioinformatics: Non-productive sequences were filtered out, and CDR3s that did not start with C, did not end with F or W, or were shorter than 7 amino acids were discarded. Antigen-specific clonotypes were identified with the MANAFEST web application by comparing peptide-stimulated wells with reference and other culture wells. An FDR below 0.05, an odds ratio above 5, and a productive frequency above 0.1% in at least two of three replicate wells were required for clones to be considered positive. A clonotype counted as cross-reactive if it showed significant expansion both in the SARS-CoV-2 spike wells and in at least one common cold coronavirus spike condition. Levenshtein distances (stringdist) and unrooted phylogenetic trees (ape) in R version 3.6.1 were used to assess CDR3 homology. TCRdb reprocessing: public reads trimmed at Q25 with fastp, clones called with MiXCR, in-frame beta chains kept. Rows with one shared CDR3 protein collapse into an entry with the most common genes and DNA. It is TCRdb's table, rather than the study itself, that gives the V and J calls and clone size. The sample yields fewer than 14,000 distinct CDR3 sequences; about 38% were counted once. The ten biggest clones cover 9.5% to 13% of the sample.

Source: CD4+ T cells from blood, cultured in vitro, taken after SARS-CoV-2 vaccination. The clonotype originates from a human donor who had recovered from COVID-19. This sequence uses TRBV20-1 and TRBJ2-2, with TRBD2 as a weak D call on 5 bases. The nucleotides read TGCAGTGCTGCCCCGAGGGTCCGTCCGCGGACCGGGGAGCTGTTTTTT. This translates into CSAAPRVRPRTGELFF.